This T cell receptor beta chain was profiled in a study of technical replicates of blood from a few donors (dated by TCRdb to the late 2010s). Library generation was performed with the immunoSEQ multiplex PCR assay. Here the immuneACCESS table is served through TCRdb, limited to in-frame sequences with V and J called. Missing clones are a known gap in these copies; in checked studies unresolved V genes cover under half, and the rest lacks a known reason. For this sample the table gives approximately 69,000 clones, of which 88% were detected only once. The ten largest clones add up to about 4.5% of the sample. V is trimmed back by 0 bases and J by 2 bases, and the junction contains 3 bases that no gene match accounts for. Based on the germline V gene, the CDR1 and CDR2 sequences are LGHNA and YNFKEQ. The CDR3 numbers 17 residues from cysteine through phenylalanine. Only the CDR3 DNA is retained, 51 bases long and in frame from the first base.

Remarks on this clone: Its antigen specificity is not known. Base qualities are not at hand, and no much larger clone is one base apart.

The sequencing input was PBMCs. The source is a human donor in good health. Some clones in this sample may be carry-over from other donors' samples. The V and J genes are TRBV4-2 and TRBJ2-3, with 12 bases matching TRBD2. DNA sequence: TGTGCCAGCAGCCAAGATTCTAGCGGGAGGGTCACAGATACGCAGTATTTT. Translated, it gives CASSQDSSGRVTDTQYF.